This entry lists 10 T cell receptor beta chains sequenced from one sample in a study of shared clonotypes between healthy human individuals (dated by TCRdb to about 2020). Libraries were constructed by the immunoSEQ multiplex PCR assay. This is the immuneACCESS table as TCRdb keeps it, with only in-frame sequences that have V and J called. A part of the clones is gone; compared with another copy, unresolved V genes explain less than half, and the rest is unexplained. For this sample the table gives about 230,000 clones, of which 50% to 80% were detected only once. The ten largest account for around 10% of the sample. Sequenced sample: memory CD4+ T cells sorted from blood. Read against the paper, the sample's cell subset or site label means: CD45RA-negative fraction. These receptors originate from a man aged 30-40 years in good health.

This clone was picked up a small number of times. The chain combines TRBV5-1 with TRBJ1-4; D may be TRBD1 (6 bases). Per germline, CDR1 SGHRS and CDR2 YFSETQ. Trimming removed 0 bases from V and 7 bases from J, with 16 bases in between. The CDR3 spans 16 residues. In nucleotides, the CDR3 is TGCGCCAGCAGCTTGGCCCAGGGGCGCGGGGCTGAAAAACTGTTTTTT. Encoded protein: CASSLAQGRGAEKLFF.

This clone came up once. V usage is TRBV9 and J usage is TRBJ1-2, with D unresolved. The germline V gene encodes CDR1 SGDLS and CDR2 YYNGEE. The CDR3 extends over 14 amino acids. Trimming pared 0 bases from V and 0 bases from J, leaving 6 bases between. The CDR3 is CASSVGGTNYGYTF. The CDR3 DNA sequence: TGTGCCAGCAGCGTAGGAGGGACTAACTATGGCTACACCTTC.

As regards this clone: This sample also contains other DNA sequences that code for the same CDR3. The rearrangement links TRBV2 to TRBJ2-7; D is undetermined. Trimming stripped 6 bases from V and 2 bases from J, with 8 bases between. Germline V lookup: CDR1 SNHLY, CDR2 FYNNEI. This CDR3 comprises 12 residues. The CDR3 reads CASRAETYEQYF. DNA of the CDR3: TGTGCCAGCAGGGCAGAGACCTACGAGCAGTACTTC.

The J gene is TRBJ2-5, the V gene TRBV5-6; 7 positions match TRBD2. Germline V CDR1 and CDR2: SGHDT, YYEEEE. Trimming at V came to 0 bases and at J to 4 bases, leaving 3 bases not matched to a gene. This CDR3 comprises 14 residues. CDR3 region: CASSLAGGGETQYF. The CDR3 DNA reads TGTGCCAGCAGCTTGGCGGGAGGAGGAGAGACCCAGTACTTC.

The DNA of the CDR3 is TGTGCCAGCAGACAGGGTTCTATCAACGAGCAGTACTTC. This encodes CASRQGSINEQYF. The chain combines TRBV2 with TRBJ2-7, with D possibly being TRBD1 (6 bases). Germline loops: CDR1 SNHLY, CDR2 FYNNEI. V was shortened by 6 bases and J by 5 bases, with 14 bases between the two germline ends. This CDR3 is 13 amino acids long.

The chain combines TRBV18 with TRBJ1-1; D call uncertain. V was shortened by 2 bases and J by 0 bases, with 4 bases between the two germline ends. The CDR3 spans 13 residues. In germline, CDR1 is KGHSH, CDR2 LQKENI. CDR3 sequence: CASSPTLNTEAFF. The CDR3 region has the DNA TGTGCCAGCTCACCAACCCTGAACACTGAAGCTTTCTTT.

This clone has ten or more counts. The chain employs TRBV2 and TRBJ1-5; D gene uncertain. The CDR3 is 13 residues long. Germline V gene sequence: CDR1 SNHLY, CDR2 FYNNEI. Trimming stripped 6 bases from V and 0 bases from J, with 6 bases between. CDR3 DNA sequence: TGTGCCAGCAGACAACATAGCAATCAGCCCCAGCATTTT. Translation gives CASRQHSNQPQHF.

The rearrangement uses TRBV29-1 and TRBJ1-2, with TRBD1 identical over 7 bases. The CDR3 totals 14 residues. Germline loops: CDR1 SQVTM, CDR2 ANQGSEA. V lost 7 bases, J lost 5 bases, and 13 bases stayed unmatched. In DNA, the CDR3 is TGCAGCGCGGAAAGGAAGGGGGCGCAGTATGGCTACACCTTC. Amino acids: CSAERKGAQYGYTF.

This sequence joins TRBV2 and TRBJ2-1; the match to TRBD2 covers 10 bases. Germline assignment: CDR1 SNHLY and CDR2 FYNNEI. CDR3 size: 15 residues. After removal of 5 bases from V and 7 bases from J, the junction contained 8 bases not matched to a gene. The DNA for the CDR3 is TGTGCCAGCAGTCTTTTGGCTAGCGGGAGTAATGAGCAGTTCTTC. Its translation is CASSLLASGSNEQFF.

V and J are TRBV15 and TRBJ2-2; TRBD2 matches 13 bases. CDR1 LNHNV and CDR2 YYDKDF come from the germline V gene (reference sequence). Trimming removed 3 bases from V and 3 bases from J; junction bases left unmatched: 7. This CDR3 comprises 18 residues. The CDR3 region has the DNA TGTGCCACCAGCAGGGGGGTACTAGCGGGAGGGGACACCGGGGAGCTGTTTTTT. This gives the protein CATSRGVLAGGDTGELFF.